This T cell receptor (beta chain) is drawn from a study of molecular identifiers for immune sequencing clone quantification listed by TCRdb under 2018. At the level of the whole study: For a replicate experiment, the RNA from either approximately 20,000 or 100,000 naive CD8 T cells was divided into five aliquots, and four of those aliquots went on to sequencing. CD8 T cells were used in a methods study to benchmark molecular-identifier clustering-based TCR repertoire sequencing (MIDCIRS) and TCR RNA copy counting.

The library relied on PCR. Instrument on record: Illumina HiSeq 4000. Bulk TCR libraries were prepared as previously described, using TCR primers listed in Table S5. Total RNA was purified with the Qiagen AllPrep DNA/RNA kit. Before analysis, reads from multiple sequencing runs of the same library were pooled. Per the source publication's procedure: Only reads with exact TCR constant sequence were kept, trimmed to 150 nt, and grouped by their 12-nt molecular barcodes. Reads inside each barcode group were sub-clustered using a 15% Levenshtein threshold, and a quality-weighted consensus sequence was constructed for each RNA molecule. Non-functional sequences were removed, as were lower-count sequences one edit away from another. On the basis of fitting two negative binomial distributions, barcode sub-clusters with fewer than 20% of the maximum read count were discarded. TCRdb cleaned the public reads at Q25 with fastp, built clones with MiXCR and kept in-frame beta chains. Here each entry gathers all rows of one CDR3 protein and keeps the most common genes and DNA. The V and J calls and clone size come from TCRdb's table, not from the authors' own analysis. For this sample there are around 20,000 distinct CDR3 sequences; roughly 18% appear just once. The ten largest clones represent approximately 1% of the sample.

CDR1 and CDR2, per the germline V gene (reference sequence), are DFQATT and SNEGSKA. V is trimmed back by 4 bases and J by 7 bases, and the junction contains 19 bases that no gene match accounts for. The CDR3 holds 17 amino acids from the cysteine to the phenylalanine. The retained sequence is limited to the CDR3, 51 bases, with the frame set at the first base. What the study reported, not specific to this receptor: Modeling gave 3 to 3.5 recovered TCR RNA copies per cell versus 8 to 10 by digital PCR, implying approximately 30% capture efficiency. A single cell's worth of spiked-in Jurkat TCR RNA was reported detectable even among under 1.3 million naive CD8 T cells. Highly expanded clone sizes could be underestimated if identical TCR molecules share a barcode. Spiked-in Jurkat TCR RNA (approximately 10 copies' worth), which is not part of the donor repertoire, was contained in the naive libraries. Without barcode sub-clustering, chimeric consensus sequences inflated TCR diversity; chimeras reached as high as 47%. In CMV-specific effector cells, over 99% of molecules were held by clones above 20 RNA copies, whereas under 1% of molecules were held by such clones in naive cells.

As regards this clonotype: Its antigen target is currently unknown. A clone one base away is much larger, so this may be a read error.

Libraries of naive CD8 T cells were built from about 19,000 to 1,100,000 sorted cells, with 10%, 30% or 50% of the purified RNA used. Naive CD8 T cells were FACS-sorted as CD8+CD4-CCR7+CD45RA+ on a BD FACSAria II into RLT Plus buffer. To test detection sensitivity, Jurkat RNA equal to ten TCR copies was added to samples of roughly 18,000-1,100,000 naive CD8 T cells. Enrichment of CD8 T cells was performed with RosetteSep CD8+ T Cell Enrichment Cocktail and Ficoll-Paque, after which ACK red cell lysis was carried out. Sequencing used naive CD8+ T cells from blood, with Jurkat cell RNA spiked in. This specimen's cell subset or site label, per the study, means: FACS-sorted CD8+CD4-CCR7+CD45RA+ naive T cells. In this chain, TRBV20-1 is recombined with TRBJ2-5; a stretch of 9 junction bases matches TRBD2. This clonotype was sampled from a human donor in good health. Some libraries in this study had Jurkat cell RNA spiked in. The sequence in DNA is TGCAGTGCTACCCCCCCGCGGGAGGGAAATTTTGGAGGGACCCAGTACTTC. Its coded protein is CSATPPREGNFGGTQYF.